This T cell receptor beta chain was sequenced for a study of identical twins. Study-wide results and caveats: The study found weaker excess twin sharing in beta out-of-frame sequences. Out-of-frame alpha sequences shared between twins exhibited an excess of low generation probability.

TCRdb re-called the 5' RACE reads through MiXCR, storing one row per CDR3 protein. The sample consists of 1,800,000 or so distinct CDR3 sequences, under 35% of them appearing once. Everyone who gave samples was a healthy Caucasian. Comments on this clonotype: Its antigen is not known.

The CDR3 is made up of 14 amino acids. Deletions cut 3 bases from V and 1 base from J, with 10 bases between. The clonotype originates from a newborn girl in good health. Sequencing input: cord blood. The chain joins TRBV12-3 or TRBV12-4 to TRBJ2-7; a possible D gene is TRBD1 (6 bases). The chain's CDR3 is CASSFWGRSYEQYF. CDR3 in DNA: TGTGCCAGCAGTTTTTGGGGGCGGTCCTACGAGCAGTACTTC.